Listed below are T cell receptor beta chains from one sample, sequenced in a study of cytomegalovirus exposure and HLA in healthy donors. Clones were read by immunoSEQ multiplex PCR, and TCRdb kept only the in-frame ones, dropping some. The sample lists 150,000 to 200,000 clones, roughly 77% occurring once. The sample comprised PBMCs. These TCRs come from a man aged 18 to 35 in good health and CMV-seropositive. Both conserved end residues are part of each CDR3. D genes are given only for firm matches.

v_gene	len	d_gene	CDR3aa
TRBV5-8	14	-	CASSWTENNQPQHF
TRBV27	14	-	CANQDRNSGNTIYF
TRBV27	12	TRBD2	CASSFSGGEQFF
TRBV13	14	TRBD1	CASSFRDRGNEQFF
TRBV5-4	15	-	CASSSPGQALDTQYF
TRBV19	16	-	CASISPLGRGKAEAFF
TRBV4-2	15	TRBD2	CASSQSGTSGDEQFF
TRBV7-3	16	-	CASSLLGPRRDNEQFF
TRBV13	16	-	CASSLGLALAKNIQYF
TRBV7-9	17	TRBD2	CASSSPGTRGLGNEQFF
TRBV29-1	15	TRBD2	CSVDEGLAGGNEQFF
TRBV11-2	13	TRBD2	CASSRDYSYEQYF
TRBV27	16	TRBD2	CASRWTTSGSSNEQFF
TRBV21-1	14	-	CASSLGGANYGYTF
TRBV18	15	TRBD1	CASSPSGTGSDTQYF
TRBV7-2	14	-	CASSLGLQQETQYF
TRBV2	15	-	CASSVLNYRSYEQYF
TRBV5-1	19	TRBD2	CASSLIPGLARGSYNEQFF
TRBV28	14	-	CASTWGTSGNTIYF
TRBV7-6	13	-	CASSLMVGYEQYF